This T cell receptor beta chain was recovered during a study of vaccination effects on CD4 cells after COVID-19. Expansion with viral peptide pools was applied to antigen-specific CD4+ T cells by the ViraFEST assay prior to sequencing. Scientists isolated CD4+ T cells after an approximately 10-day culture period ended. Participants received two doses of either the BNT162b2 or mRNA-1273 vaccine. A density of about 2.2 million PBMC per well was used; these cells were cultured with 10 IU/ml IL-2 and roughly 10 ug/ml peptides. The CDR3 consists of 12 residues. Trimming stripped 6 bases from V and 4 bases from J, with 12 bases between. Germline V lookup: CDR1 GTSNPN, CDR2 SVGIG (reference sequence). About this clone itself: No antigen is known for it.

TCRdb's table, derived via immunoSEQ multiplex PCR, lists solely in-frame clones and lacks some. The repertoire includes about 59,000 clones, roughly 78% of them detected once, and 2% sits in the top ten. This receptor was identified in a human donor who received a COVID-19 vaccine. The V and J genes are TRBV30 and TRBJ2-5; D perhaps matches TRBD2 (6 bases). Specimen: CD4+ T cells from PBMCs cultured with HCoV-OC43 spike peptides, collected after COVID-19 vaccination. Subset indicated: HCoV-OC43 spike overlapping peptide pool stimulation. DNA for the CDR3: TGTGCCTGCAATAGGCGGGGAGAGACCCAGTACTTC. Translation gives CACNRRGETQYF.